A selection of T cell receptor beta chains follows, all from one sample in a study of T-cell reconstitution after alpha-beta-depleted transplantation in children. TCRdb analysed the PCR reads with MiXCR anew, one entry per CDR3 protein. This table holds hundreds of thousands of distinct CDR3 sequences, around 13% found once. Sequences were derived from PBMCs, sampled before TCRalphabeta/CD19-depleted stem cell transplant. The receptor set was obtained from a girl between 2 and 10 years old with congenital amegakaryocytic thrombocytopenia, due to receive a stem cell transplant. CDR3s include the opening cysteine and the closing phenylalanine or tryptophan. The order of the fields is D gene, V gene, clone size, J gene, CDR3 DNA, CDR3 protein. D genes are given only for firm matches. Expanded clones are given a class, and other clones once, few, many or no size at all.

D: .; V: TRBV6-6; size: many; J: TRBJ2-1; DNA: TGTGCCAGCAGCCTACAGATAACTGAGCAGTTCTTC; CDR3: CASSLQITEQFF
D: TRBD2; V: TRBV7-8; size: .; J: TRBJ2-1; DNA: TGTGCCAGCAGCCCCCTGGTAGCGGGAGTTTACAATGAGCAGTTCTTC; CDR3: CASSPLVAGVYNEQFF
D: TRBD1; V: TRBV12-3/TRBV12-4; size: many; J: TRBJ1-1; DNA: TGTGCCAGCAGTCCGGGACAGCGAACGACTGAAGCTTTCTTT; CDR3: CASSPGQRTTEAFF
D: .; V: TRBV15; size: few; J: TRBJ2-1; DNA: TGTGCCACCAGCAGAGATGGGTCACCCCCCGGCCGACCCGAGCAGTTCTTC; CDR3: CATSRDGSPPGRPEQFF
D: .; V: TRBV19; size: .; J: TRBJ1-1; DNA: TGTGCCAGTAGTATTCAGGGTGGATATTCCGAAGCTTTCTTT; CDR3: CASSIQGGYSEAFF
D: .; V: TRBV15; size: many; J: TRBJ2-2; DNA: TGTGCCACCAGCCTCCGACTAGAGAACACCGGGGAGCTGTTTTTT; CDR3: CATSLRLENTGELFF
D: TRBD1; V: TRBV18; size: .; J: TRBJ2-3; DNA: TGTGCCAGCTCACCACCGGGACAGGGGGCCTATGGTCTCCCAGATACGCAGTATTTT; CDR3: CASSPPGQGAYGLPDTQYF
D: .; V: TRBV7-9; size: few; J: TRBJ2-2; DNA: TGTGCCAGCAGCAAGGGGGAAGACACCGGGGAGCTGTTTTTT; CDR3: CASSKGEDTGELFF
D: .; V: TRBV4-1; size: few; J: TRBJ2-3; DNA: TGCGCCAGCAGCCCCCAGACTAGCACAGATACGCAGTATTTT; CDR3: CASSPQTSTDTQYF
D: TRBD2; V: TRBV10-3; size: .; J: TRBJ2-1; DNA: TGTGCCATCATGACGGGACTAGCGGAGCGGGAGCAGTTCTTC; CDR3: CAIMTGLAEREQFF
D: TRBD2; V: TRBV20-1; size: many; J: TRBJ2-7; DNA: TGCAGTGTCTTCAGGGTTAGCGGGAGGCTTTTCACCTACGAGCAGTACTTC; CDR3: CSVFRVSGRLFTYEQYF
D: .; V: TRBV7-2; size: .; J: TRBJ2-3; DNA: TGTGCCAGCAGCTTAGGGACACGAAGAGATACGCAGTATTTT; CDR3: CASSLGTRRDTQYF
D: TRBD2; V: TRBV5-4; size: many; J: TRBJ2-3; DNA: TGTGCCAGCAGCCAGCAATTAGCGGGTTTGGTAGATACGCAGTATTTT; CDR3: CASSQQLAGLVDTQYF
D: TRBD2; V: TRBV5-1; size: many; J: TRBJ2-2; DNA: TGCGCCAGCAGCTTGGTCCTAGCGGGCCACTTCGCGAACACCGGGGAGCTGTTTTTT; CDR3: CASSLVLAGHFANTGELFF
D: .; V: TRBV29-1; size: .; J: TRBJ2-3; DNA: TGCAGCGTTGTAGGGCAGGGAGCAGATACGCAGTATTTT; CDR3: CSVVGQGADTQYF
D: .; V: TRBV20-1; size: many; J: TRBJ2-5; DNA: TGCAGTGCTAGTGATCAAGAGACCCAGTACTTC; CDR3: CSASDQETQYF
D: .; V: TRBV7-9; size: many; J: TRBJ1-3; DNA: TGTGCCAGCAGCCCGCTTCGGGGGGGAAACACCATATATTTT; CDR3: CASSPLRGGNTIYF
D: TRBD2; V: TRBV5-1; size: many; J: TRBJ2-1; DNA: TGCGCCAGCAGCTTGGCGGGGGGAGCACACGGCAATGAGCAGTTCTTC; CDR3: CASSLAGGAHGNEQFF
D: .; V: TRBV12-3/TRBV12-4; size: .; J: TRBJ2-1; DNA: TGTGCCAGCAGTTTTAGGCTAGGTGGTGAGCAGTTCTTC; CDR3: CASSFRLGGEQFF
D: TRBD2; V: TRBV30; size: .; J: TRBJ2-7; DNA: TGTGCCCGCACAAGGGGACGCGGCGGGAGCTACGAGCAGTACTTC; CDR3: CARTRGRGGSYEQYF
D: .; V: TRBV30; size: few; J: TRBJ1-2; DNA: TGTGCCTGGACCCTCTCCGGCGGGAGTCACTATGGCTACACCTTC; CDR3: CAWTLSGGSHYGYTF
D: TRBD1; V: TRBV25-1; size: few; J: TRBJ1-1; DNA: TGTGCCAGCAGCGGACAGGGAAGGACTGAAGCTTTCTTT; CDR3: CASSGQGRTEAFF
D: .; V: TRBV4-1; size: .; J: TRBJ2-3; DNA: TGCGCCAGCAGCCAAGACACAGCGCGGCAGAGCACAGATACGCAGTATTTT; CDR3: CASSQDTARQSTDTQYF
D: TRBD1; V: TRBV7-2; size: .; J: TRBJ2-2; DNA: TGTGCCACCGAAGGACAGGGTAACACCGGGGAGCTGTTTTTT; CDR3: CATEGQGNTGELFF
D: .; V: TRBV7-2; size: few; J: TRBJ1-6; DNA: TGTGCCAGCAGCTTAGACAGAGCATACAATTCACCCCTCCACTTT; CDR3: CASSLDRAYNSPLHF
D: .; V: TRBV5-5; size: few; J: TRBJ2-5; DNA: TGTGCCAGCAGCTTGGGGTATCAGACCCAGTACTTC; CDR3: CASSLGYQTQYF
D: .; V: TRBV28; size: many; J: TRBJ2-7; DNA: TGTGCCAGCAGTTTGAGTTCGGACTACTCCTACGAGCAGTACTTC; CDR3: CASSLSSDYSYEQYF